The 22 T cell receptor beta chains given below trace back to one sample, sequenced in a study of OX40 agonist ivuxolimab in advanced cancers. Sequencing used immunoSEQ multiplex PCR; TCRdb keeps in-frame clones, though not all of them. This repertoire shows 45,000 to 65,000 clones, approximately 86% found once; its top ten account for 14%. This material consisted of CD4+ or CD8+ T cells sorted from blood, taken in a trial of the OX40 agonist ivuxolimab. The receptors originated from an adult with an advanced solid tumor such as melanoma, head and neck, liver or kidney cancer.

This clone was observed a few times. J is TRBJ2-7 and V is TRBV4-1, with 7 bases that match TRBD1. The V segment lost 1 base and the J segment 3 bases; nucleotides outside the gene matches: 3. CDR3 length: 14 amino acids. From germline, CDR1 is MGHRA and CDR2 YSYEKL. The CDR3, as DNA: TGCGCCAGCAGCCAAGCACAGGGGATCTACGAGCAGTACTTC. This encodes CASSQAQGIYEQYF.

The chain is built from TRBV30 and TRBJ2-7; D might be TRBD2 (6 bases). Germline V gives CDR1 GTSNPN, CDR2 SVGIG (reference sequence). The CDR3 is made up of 14 amino acids. V lost 2 bases and J lost 3, with 14 bases in between. The CDR3 bases are TGTGCCTGGAGTCCGACTGGGGGGTTCTACGAGCAGTACTTC. Encoded protein: CAWSPTGGFYEQYF.

The chain combines TRBV5-1 with TRBJ2-7; no reliable D call. CDR1 SGHRS and CDR2 YFSETQ come from the germline V gene. V lost 0 bases to trimming and J lost 5 bases, with 9 bases between them. The CDR3 has 13 residues. DNA for the CDR3: TGCGCCAGCAGCTTGGGTGTGGGCCACGAGCAGTACTTC. Protein: CASSLGVGHEQYF.

V usage is TRBV20-1 and J usage is TRBJ2-5, with D possibly matching TRBD2 (5 bases). CDR1 and CDR2 (germline): DFQATT, SNEGSKA (reference sequence). CDR3 length: 10 amino acids. Trimming stripped 6 bases from V and 5 bases from J, with 7 bases between. The DNA for the CDR3 is TGCAGTGCAGAGGGCGAGACCCAGTACTTC. Its protein is CSAEGETQYF.

V and J are TRBV10-3 and TRBJ1-6; D unresolved. V shed 0 bases and J shed 9 bases, with 9 bases lying between them. From germline, CDR1 is ENHRY and CDR2 SYGVKD. This CDR3 is built from 14 residues. The CDR3 nucleotides are TGTGCCATCAGTGAGTCTGAAATGAGTTCACCCCTCCACTTT. Its translation: CAISESEMSSPLHF.

The chain links TRBV4-1 to TRBJ2-5, with a possible D match to TRBD2 (7 bases). V was clipped by 3 bases and J by 5 bases, with 13 bases between them. Germline V gene lookup returns CDR1 MGHRA and CDR2 YSYEKL. The CDR3 totals 14 residues. CDR3 loop: CASSQRGGLETQYF. In DNA form, the CDR3 reads TGCGCCAGCAGCCAGAGGGGGGGTTTGGAGACCCAGTACTTC.

This clone was observed a few times. The rearrangement uses TRBV5-1 and TRBJ1-1; D gene unclear. Per the germline V gene, CDR1 is SGHRS and CDR2 is YFSETQ. The CDR3 spans 11 residues. V was cut by 8 bases and J by 3 bases, with 8 bases left in between. The CDR3 nucleotides are TGCGCCAGTTACTCGGACACTGAAGCTTTCTTT. Its protein is CASYSDTEAFF.

The chain uses TRBV20-1 and TRBJ1-1; D call uncertain. V was shortened by 6 bases and J by 5 bases, with 10 bases between the two germline ends. Germline V gene lookup returns CDR1 DFQATT and CDR2 SNEGSKA (reference sequence). The CDR3 length is 11 residues. CDR3 in amino acids: CSAPWRTEAFF. CDR3 coding DNA: TGCAGTGCGCCCTGGAGGACTGAAGCTTTCTTT.

By proportion, this clone is medium-sized (0.01 to 0.1%). The V call is TRBV11-2, the J call TRBJ2-2, with 9 bases aligning to TRBD2. J gave up 2 bases and V 3 bases, and 10 bases lay outside the gene matches. The CDR3 consists of 18 residues. Germline lookup yields CDR1 SGHAT and CDR2 FQNNGV. In DNA form, the CDR3 reads TGTGCCAGCAGCTTTGACCCTCGAGCGGGGGGAAACACCGGGGAGCTGTTTTTT. This codes for CASSFDPRAGGNTGELFF.

The CDR3 reads CASSLVPYGYTF. DNA of the CDR3: TGTGCCAGCAGCTTGGTCCCCTATGGCTACACCTTC. The chain is built from TRBV5-4 and TRBJ1-2, with D unclear. With 0 bases removed from V and 4 bases from J, the gap between germline ends came to 4 bases. This CDR3 contains 12 residues. The V gene's germline CDR1 is SGHNT and CDR2 YYREEE (reference sequence).

The V and J genes are TRBV7-2 and TRBJ2-7; TRBD1 agrees at 10 bases. The germline CDR1 and CDR2 sequences are SGHTA and FQGNSA. V shed 7 bases, J shed 2 bases, and the junction held 8 bases outside the gene matches. The CDR3 consists of 15 residues. The CDR3 coding sequence is TGTGCCAGCACCCACCCGGGGACAGGGGCCTACGAGCAGTACTTC. Residues: CASTHPGTGAYEQYF.

V is TRBV5-5 and J is TRBJ2-7; TRBD1 matches at 7 bases. Per germline, CDR1 SGHKS and CDR2 YYEKEE (reference sequence). This CDR3 has 15 residues. J lost 0 bases, V lost 2 bases, and 5 bases had no gene match. The DNA for the CDR3 is TGTGCCAGCAGCTTAGGACAGGCCTCCTCCTACGAGCAGTACTTC. It specifies CASSLGQASSYEQYF.

The DNA of the CDR3 is TGTGCCAGCAGTGACTCCGCCACCTATAATTCACCCCTCCACTTT. This codes for CASSDSATYNSPLHF. V usage is TRBV6-1 and J usage is TRBJ1-6; D is uncertain. Germline lookup yields CDR1 MNHNS and CDR2 SASEGT. V dropped 3 bases and J dropped 2 bases, with 8 bases sitting between them. This CDR3 has 15 residues.

CDR3 bases: TGTGCCACGGTTGACTCCTATAATTCACCCCTCCACTTT. This gives the protein CATVDSYNSPLHF. The chain couples TRBV6-5 to TRBJ1-6; D not resolved. Germline CDR1 MNHEY, CDR2 SVGAGI. CDR3 size: 13 residues. Trimming stripped 10 bases from V and 0 bases from J, with 7 bases between.

This chain connects TRBV11-3 to TRBJ2-5; TRBD1 agrees at 7 bases. Germline loops: CDR1 SGHNT, CDR2 YENEEA. Losses at the gene ends were 1 base for V and 4 bases for J; bases not matched to a gene: 6. This CDR3 has 15 residues. This CDR3 is CASSLGYDRVETQYF. The CDR3 nucleotides are TGTGCCAGCAGCTTAGGTTATGACAGGGTAGAGACCCAGTACTTC.

Only one count was recorded for this clone. The rearrangement links TRBV27 to TRBJ1-2, with 7 nucleotides matching TRBD1. This CDR3 contains 15 residues. With 2 bases clipped from V and 3 bases from J, the junction kept 6 bases outside the gene matches. The germline CDR1 and CDR2 sequences are MNHEY and SMNVEV (reference sequence). Written as DNA, the CDR3 is TGTGCCAGCAGTTTAGGGGCAGGGGGGTACTATGGCTACACCTTC. Encoded protein: CASSLGAGGYYGYTF.

The rearrangement joins TRBV7-6 to TRBJ2-3; D may correspond to TRBD1 or TRBD2 (5 bases each). The V end was cut by 7 bases, the J end by 4 bases, with 15 bases between. CDR1 SGHVS and CDR2 FNYEAQ come from the germline V gene. CDR3 length equals 14 residues. The CDR3 loop is CASMRGAEADTQYF. The CDR3 region has the DNA TGTGCCAGCATGCGAGGGGCAGAAGCAGATACGCAGTATTTT.

The V gene is TRBV7-9, the J gene TRBJ2-2; TRBD1 matches 8 bases. J was trimmed by 5 bases and V by 1 base; bases with no gene match: 6. The CDR3 is 16 residues long. CDR1 and CDR2 (germline): SEHNR, FQNEAQ (reference sequence). DNA of the CDR3: TGTGCCAGCAGCTTAGGTCCAGGGGGCCGAACCGGGGAGCTGTTTTTT. Translation gives CASSLGPGGRTGELFF.

The chain employs TRBV7-8 and TRBJ2-5; D is perhaps TRBD1 (6 bases). This CDR3 region has 16 residues. Per the germline V gene, CDR1 is SGHVS and CDR2 is FQNEAQ. V was cut by 1 base and J by 1 base, with 13 bases left in between. In DNA form, the CDR3 reads TGTGCCAGCAGCTTAGTCTACGACAGGCTCCAAGAGACCCAGTACTTC. Encoded protein: CASSLVYDRLQETQYF.

V and J are TRBV4-3 and TRBJ2-2; 7 nucleotides match TRBD2. The CDR3 extends over 16 amino acids. The germline V gene has CDR1 LGHNA and CDR2 YSLEER. V lost 0 bases and J lost 0; bases outside the gene matches: 1. The chain's CDR3 is CASSQERGTNTGELFF. The CDR3 nucleotides are TGCGCCAGCAGCCAAGAGCGGGGGACGAACACCGGGGAGCTGTTTTTT.

The chain joins TRBV18 to TRBJ2-5; D possibly matches TRBD1 or TRBD2 (6 bases each). With 3 bases removed from V and 1 base from J, the gap between germline ends came to 21 bases. In germline, CDR1 is KGHSH, CDR2 LQKENI. The CDR3 totals 18 residues. The CDR3 region is CASSPSGGRGYVQETQYF. The DNA of the CDR3 is TGTGCCAGCTCACCGTCTGGGGGGCGAGGATACGTCCAAGAGACCCAGTACTTC.

This chain uses TRBV6-5 with TRBJ1-2; D is possibly TRBD1 (6 bases). This CDR3 is 12 amino acids long. Germline V lookup: CDR1 MNHEY, CDR2 SVGAGI. The germline V and J ends were trimmed by 6 bases and 6 bases, with 11 bases remaining between them. Written as DNA, the CDR3 is TGTGCCAGCAGCTTACAGGGACATGGCTACACCTTC. Encoded protein: CASSLQGHGYTF.